Listed below are T cell receptor beta chains from one sample, sequenced in a study of T-cell reconstitution after alpha-beta-depleted transplantation in children. One entry per CDR3 protein, called by TCRdb with MiXCR from the PCR reads. The sample contains around 300,000 distinct CDR3 sequences, around 25% of which appear only once. The specimen comprised PBMCs, mostly from graft donor cells, sampled 180 days after TCRalphabeta/CD19-depleted stem cell transplant. The receptors come from a male patient between 5 and 17 years old who had a stem cell transplant for acute lymphoblastic leukemia, so the T cells may come from the graft donor. The CDR3 runs from the conserved cysteine through the conserved F or W. A D gene is named only where the DNA matches it firmly.

V,D,J,CDR3
TRBV7-3,-,TRBJ2-3,CASSLRPSVKDTQYF
TRBV27,-,TRBJ2-7,CASSLSGQGNEQYF
TRBV5-1,TRBD1,TRBJ2-7,CASSRTGFSNEQYF
TRBV7-9,-,TRBJ2-1,CASSLSPYNEQFF
TRBV20-1,-,TRBJ2-2,CSAAPGTFTGELFF
TRBV12-3/TRBV12-4,TRBD2,TRBJ2-5,CASSPLLAGETQYF
TRBV5-5,-,TRBJ2-2,CASMGPIARATGELFF
TRBV2,TRBD1,TRBJ1-5,CASREQGVSNQPQHF
TRBV2,-,TRBJ2-1,CASIKPRDRGEPYNEQFF
TRBV5-1,TRBD2,TRBJ2-1,CASSSQYSGTRGNEQFF
TRBV6-1,TRBD2,TRBJ2-1,CASRSGASSYNEQFF
TRBV6-5,-,TRBJ2-7,CASSQSGEQYF
TRBV9,TRBD2,TRBJ2-1,CASSVGLAGPSSYNEQFF
TRBV7-2,TRBD2,TRBJ2-4,CASSFPGTSDSKNIQYF
TRBV27,-,TRBJ1-4,CASSFRVGNEKLFF
TRBV10-3,-,TRBJ2-7,CAISAGTTYEQYF
TRBV15,-,TRBJ2-5,CATSTEQGRGETQYF
TRBV14,TRBD1,TRBJ2-1,CASSQDIGTDSYNEQFF
TRBV12-3/TRBV12-4,TRBD2,TRBJ2-1,CASSPLAGGPYNEQFF
TRBV5-1,-,TRBJ2-6,CASSFGDPGVLTF
TRBV5-1,TRBD2,TRBJ2-7,CASSGPQREIRSEQYF
TRBV7-9,-,TRBJ1-2,CASSLIPIANYGYTF
TRBV5-1,-,TRBJ1-2,CASSLADGSYGYTF
TRBV13,TRBD2,TRBJ2-7,CASSWNPSGRANAYEQYF
TRBV7-6,TRBD2,TRBJ2-1,CASSLAEGLAGGQSYNEQFF
TRBV7-9,-,TRBJ2-5,CASSLTKYQETQYF
TRBV7-8,-,TRBJ2-7,CASSLTRIGYHEQYF
TRBV7-9,-,TRBJ2-1,CASSPHGTQFF
TRBV7-8,-,TRBJ2-7,CASCYRASYEQYF
TRBV9,-,TRBJ2-5,CASSVGRWRGREETQYF
TRBV10-3,-,TRBJ2-7,CAISESFSPSYEQYF
TRBV19,TRBD1,TRBJ2-2,CASKGRTGGLGELFF
TRBV5-1,-,TRBJ2-7,CASSRARAFYEQYF
TRBV29-1,TRBD1,TRBJ2-7,CSVGYRGTYEQYF
TRBV12-3/TRBV12-4,TRBD1,TRBJ1-4,CASSHRGLEEKLFF